This entry lists 9 T cell receptor beta chains sequenced from one sample in a study of response to subunit inactivated influenza vaccine. TCRdb passed the RT-PCR reads through MiXCR, listing each CDR3 protein once. The sample holds roughly 570,000 distinct CDR3 sequences; approximately 14% are singletons and the top ten take around 10%. This material consisted of PBMCs from blood, taken 11 to 12 days after vaccination. The receptors stem from a man aged 50 to 60 who received an inactivated influenza vaccine.

Written as DNA, the CDR3 is TGTGCCAGCAGCCCCCCCCACGAGCAGAGGCCTAGTACGCAGTATTTT. It codes for CASSPPHEQRPSTQYF. This chain links TRBV7-8 with TRBJ2-3; D gene uncertain. V gave up 5 bases and J gave up 8 bases, with 23 bases separating them. The CDR3 is 16 amino acids. Looked up from germline, CDR1 is SGHVS and CDR2 is FQNEAQ.

In this sample, this clonotype turned up many times. The J gene is TRBJ2-1, the V gene TRBV4-1; D unresolved. Trimming cost V 0 bases and J 2 bases, with 8 bases left between them. This CDR3 has 15 residues. In germline, CDR1 is MGHRA, CDR2 YSYEKL. The CDR3 spells CASSQEPGTYNEQFF. CDR3 nucleotides: TGCGCCAGCAGCCAAGAACCGGGTACCTACAATGAGCAGTTCTTC.

The chain links TRBV3-1 to TRBJ1-1; possibly TRBD1 for D (6 bases). CDR1 is LGHDT, CDR2 YNNKEL, per germline (reference sequence). CDR3 size: 15 residues. V was trimmed by 4 bases and J by 4 bases, leaving 16 bases between them. CDR3 region: CASSPRWGAGTEAFF. The CDR3 DNA reads TGTGCCAGCAGCCCTAGGTGGGGGGCGGGCACTGAAGCTTTCTTT.

This clonotype occurred a few times. The CDR3 DNA sequence: TGTGCCAGCAGCCAATCGGGGGGTCAGCCCCAGCATTTT. It specifies CASSQSGGQPQHF. The genes are TRBV14 and TRBJ1-5; D is perhaps TRBD1 (5 bases). The CDR3 has 13 amino acids. Trimming left V 2 bases short and J 6 bases short, with 8 bases between. Germline CDR1 SGHDN, CDR2 FVKESK. Full variable domain (missing parts from reference TRBV14 and TRBJ1-5): EAGVTQFPSHSVIEKGQTVTLRCDPISGHDNLYWYRRVMGKEIKFLLHFVKESKQDESGMPNNRFLAERTGGTYSTLKVQPAELEDSGVYFCASSQSGGQPQHFGDGTRLSIL.

This clonotype was seen a handful of times. CDR3 coding DNA: TGTGCCAGCAGCAGCGTTAGGGACAGGGCGGTCTATGAGCAGTTCTTC. This codes for CASSSVRDRAVYEQFF. The chain employs TRBV28 and TRBJ2-1, with 9 nucleotides matching TRBD1. Unmatched junction bases numbered 14, after V lost 6 bases and J lost 8 bases. The V gene's germline CDR1 is MDHEN and CDR2 SYDVKM. CDR3 length: 16 residues.

This clonotype was observed a few times. The genes are TRBV6-5 and TRBJ2-5; D gene ambiguous. CDR3 length: 12 amino acids. Trimming pared 4 bases from V and 2 bases from J, leaving 5 bases between. Germline V CDR1 and CDR2: MNHEY, SVGAGI. The CDR3: CASSSVQETQYF. CDR3 DNA sequence: TGTGCCAGCAGTTCAGTGCAAGAGACCCAGTACTTC.

Comments on this clonotype: This could be a read error, since a much larger clone is one nucleotide away. The rearrangement links TRBV5-5 to TRBJ2-1; 9 nucleotides match TRBD2. Germline V lookup: CDR1 SGHKS, CDR2 YYEKEE (reference sequence). This CDR3 has 15 amino acids. V dropped 3 bases and J dropped 2; count of bases not matched to a gene: 3. Here the CDR3 DNA reads TGTGCCAGCAGCTCGGCTAGCGGGACCTACAATGAGCAGTTCTTC. Translating gives CASSSASGTYNEQFF.

This clonotype has more than one count but fewer than ten. The chain employs TRBV3-1 and TRBJ2-1; D possibly uses TRBD1 or TRBD2 (6 bases each). With 1 base removed from V and 9 bases from J, the gap between germline ends came to 16 bases. The CDR3 loop spans 15 amino acids. The germline V gene encodes CDR1 LGHDT and CDR2 YNNKEL (reference sequence). The CDR3 bases are TGTGCCAGCAGCCAAGGAATTTCTGGAGGGGGTGAGCAGTTCTTC. It is translated as CASSQGISGGGEQFF.

This clonotype appeared a few times. This sequence joins TRBV7-2 and TRBJ2-7; no reliable D call. Deletions cut 4 bases from V and 0 bases from J, with 10 bases between. This CDR3 comprises 14 residues. Germline lookup yields CDR1 SGHTA and CDR2 FQGNSA. This CDR3 reads CASSSQLSSYEQYF. The CDR3 coding sequence is TGTGCCAGCAGCTCCCAACTTAGCTCCTACGAGCAGTACTTC.